A selection of T cell receptor beta chains follows, all from one sample in a study of Ad26.COV2.S vaccination and SARS-CoV-2 variants. Clones were sequenced by immunoSEQ multiplex PCR, and TCRdb holds only the in-frame ones, with some missing. Among 400,000 to 450,000 clones listed, 75% to 95% were seen once. Sequenced material: peripheral blood, taken in a trial of Ad26.COV2.S vaccine versus placebo. Receptor source: a person aged 18-65 years who received the Ad26.COV2.S COVID-19 vaccine or a placebo. The CDR3 runs from the conserved cysteine through the conserved F or W. Fields, in order: J gene, V gene, CDR3 protein.

J gene: TRBJ1-5
V gene: TRBV19
CDR3 protein: CASSIGMTGLQPQHF

J gene: TRBJ1-2
V gene: TRBV7-9
CDR3 protein: CASSSDGQNYGYTF

J gene: TRBJ2-6
V gene: TRBV15
CDR3 protein: CATSREGGSGANVLTF

J gene: TRBJ2-5
V gene: TRBV7-2
CDR3 protein: CASSSLGQTQETQYF

J gene: TRBJ2-2
V gene: TRBV4-3
CDR3 protein: CASSPLAGVGTGELFF

J gene: TRBJ2-7
V gene: TRBV4-2
CDR3 protein: CASSQDLQAWEEQYF

J gene: TRBJ1-1
V gene: TRBV7-9
CDR3 protein: CASSLEARGNTEAFF

J gene: TRBJ2-3
V gene: TRBV12-5
CDR3 protein: CASGFWGADTQYF

J gene: TRBJ2-7
V gene: TRBV28
CDR3 protein: CASSPPDRGHEQYF

J gene: TRBJ2-7
V gene: TRBV12-5
CDR3 protein: CASGPLAGPYEQYF

J gene: TRBJ1-2
V gene: TRBV4-3
CDR3 protein: CASSQIGVNYGYTF

J gene: TRBJ2-1
V gene: TRBV5-1
CDR3 protein: CASSVTSGSTNEQFF

J gene: TRBJ2-7
V gene: TRBV30
CDR3 protein: CAWSKGGYEQYF

J gene: TRBJ2-5
V gene: TRBV5-4
CDR3 protein: CASSKGLRQETQYF

J gene: TRBJ2-1
V gene: TRBV13
CDR3 protein: CASSLRTSGLPGQFF

J gene: TRBJ2-5
V gene: TRBV7-2
CDR3 protein: CASSLGGLGTQYF